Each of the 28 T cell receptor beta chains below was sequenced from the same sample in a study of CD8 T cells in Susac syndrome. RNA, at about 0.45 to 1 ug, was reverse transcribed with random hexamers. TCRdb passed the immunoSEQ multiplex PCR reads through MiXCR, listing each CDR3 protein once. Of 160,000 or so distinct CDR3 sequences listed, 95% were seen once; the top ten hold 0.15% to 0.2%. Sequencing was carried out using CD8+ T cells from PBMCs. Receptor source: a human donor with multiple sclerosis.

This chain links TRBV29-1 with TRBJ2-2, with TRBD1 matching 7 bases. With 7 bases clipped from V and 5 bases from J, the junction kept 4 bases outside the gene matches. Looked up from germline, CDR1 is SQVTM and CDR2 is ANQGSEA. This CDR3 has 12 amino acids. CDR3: CSGTGETGELFF. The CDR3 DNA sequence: TGCAGCGGTACAGGGGAAACCGGGGAGCTGTTTTTT.

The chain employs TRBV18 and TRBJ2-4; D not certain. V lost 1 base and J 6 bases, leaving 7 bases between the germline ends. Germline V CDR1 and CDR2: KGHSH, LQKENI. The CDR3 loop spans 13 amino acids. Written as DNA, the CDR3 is TGTGCCAGCTCACCACTAACGAGAAACATTCAGTACTTC. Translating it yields CASSPLTRNIQYF.

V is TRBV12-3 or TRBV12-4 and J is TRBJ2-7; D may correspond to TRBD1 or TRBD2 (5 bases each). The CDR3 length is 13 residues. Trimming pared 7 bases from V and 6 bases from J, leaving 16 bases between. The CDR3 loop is CASILLGESEQYF. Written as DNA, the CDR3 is TGTGCCAGCATTCTCCTGGGGGAGAGCGAGCAGTACTTC.

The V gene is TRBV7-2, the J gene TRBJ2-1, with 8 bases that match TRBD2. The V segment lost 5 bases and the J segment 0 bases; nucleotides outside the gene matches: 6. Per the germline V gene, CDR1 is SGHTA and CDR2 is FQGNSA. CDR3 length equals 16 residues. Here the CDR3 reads CASSPEGTSSYNEQFF. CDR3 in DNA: TGTGCCAGCAGCCCAGAAGGGACTAGCTCCTACAATGAGCAGTTCTTC.

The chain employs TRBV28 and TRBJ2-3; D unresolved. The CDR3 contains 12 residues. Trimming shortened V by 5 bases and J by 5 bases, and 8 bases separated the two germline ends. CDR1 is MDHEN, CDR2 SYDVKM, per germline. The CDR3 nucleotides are TGTGCCAGCAGTCGCCCGGGAGATACGCAGTATTTT. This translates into CASSRPGDTQYF.

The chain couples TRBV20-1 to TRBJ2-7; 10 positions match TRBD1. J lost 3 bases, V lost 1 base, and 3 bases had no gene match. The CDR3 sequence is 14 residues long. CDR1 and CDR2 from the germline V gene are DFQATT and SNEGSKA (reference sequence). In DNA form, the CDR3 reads TGCAGTGCTAGAGCGGACAGGGGGGTCTACGAGCAGTACTTC. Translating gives CSARADRGVYEQYF.

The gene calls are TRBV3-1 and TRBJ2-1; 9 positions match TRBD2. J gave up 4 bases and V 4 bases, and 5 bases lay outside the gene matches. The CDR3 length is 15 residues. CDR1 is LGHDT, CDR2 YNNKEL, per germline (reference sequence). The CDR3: CASSRLAEAYNEQFF. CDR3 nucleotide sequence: TGTGCCAGCAGCCGACTAGCGGAAGCTTACAATGAGCAGTTCTTC.

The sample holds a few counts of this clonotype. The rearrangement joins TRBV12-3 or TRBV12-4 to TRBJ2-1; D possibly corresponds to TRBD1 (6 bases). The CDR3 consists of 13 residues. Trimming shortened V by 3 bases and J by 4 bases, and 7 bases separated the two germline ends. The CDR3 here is CASSFGQYNEQFF. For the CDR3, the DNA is TGTGCCAGCAGTTTCGGACAGTACAATGAGCAGTTCTTC.

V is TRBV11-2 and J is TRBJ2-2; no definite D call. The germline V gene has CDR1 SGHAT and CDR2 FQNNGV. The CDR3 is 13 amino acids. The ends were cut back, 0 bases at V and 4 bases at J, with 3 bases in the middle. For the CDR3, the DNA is TGTGCCAGCAGCTTAGAACGCACCGGGGAGCTGTTTTTT. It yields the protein CASSLERTGELFF.

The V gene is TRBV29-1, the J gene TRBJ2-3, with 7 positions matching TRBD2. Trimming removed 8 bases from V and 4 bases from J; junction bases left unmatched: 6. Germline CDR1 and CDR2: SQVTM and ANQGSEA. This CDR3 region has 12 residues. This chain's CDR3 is CSFEGRADTQYF. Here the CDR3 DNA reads TGCAGCTTCGAGGGGAGGGCAGATACGCAGTATTTT.

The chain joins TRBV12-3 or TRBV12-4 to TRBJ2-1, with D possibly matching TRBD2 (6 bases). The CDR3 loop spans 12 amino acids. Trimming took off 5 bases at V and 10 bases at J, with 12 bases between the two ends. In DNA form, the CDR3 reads TGTGCCAGCAGTCCGTGGGGGGACGAGCAGTTCTTC. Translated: CASSPWGDEQFF.

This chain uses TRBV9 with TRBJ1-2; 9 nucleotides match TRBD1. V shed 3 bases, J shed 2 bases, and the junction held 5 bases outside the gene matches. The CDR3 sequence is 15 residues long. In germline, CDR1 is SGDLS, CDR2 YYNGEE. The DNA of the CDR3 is TGTGCCAGCAGCGGCCGGGACAGGGTCAACTATGGCTACACCTTC. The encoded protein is CASSGRDRVNYGYTF.

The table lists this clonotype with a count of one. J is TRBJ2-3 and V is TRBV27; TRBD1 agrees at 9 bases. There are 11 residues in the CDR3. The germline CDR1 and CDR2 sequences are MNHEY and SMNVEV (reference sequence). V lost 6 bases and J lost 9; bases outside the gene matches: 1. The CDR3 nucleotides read TGTGCCAGCAGCACAGGGGGCACGCAGTATTTT. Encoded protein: CASSTGGTQYF.

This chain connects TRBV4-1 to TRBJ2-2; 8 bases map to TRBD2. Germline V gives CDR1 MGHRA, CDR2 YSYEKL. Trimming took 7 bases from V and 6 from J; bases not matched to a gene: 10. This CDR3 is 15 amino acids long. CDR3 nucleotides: TGCGCCAGCACTCCCGGGCCGGGGGGGCCCGGGGAGCTGTTTTTT. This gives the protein CASTPGPGGPGELFF.

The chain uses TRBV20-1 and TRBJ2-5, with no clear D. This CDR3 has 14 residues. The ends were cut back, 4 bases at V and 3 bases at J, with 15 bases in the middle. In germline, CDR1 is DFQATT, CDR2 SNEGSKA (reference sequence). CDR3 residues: CSANSIPLKETQYF. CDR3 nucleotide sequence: TGCAGTGCTAATTCTATTCCGTTAAAAGAGACCCAGTACTTC.

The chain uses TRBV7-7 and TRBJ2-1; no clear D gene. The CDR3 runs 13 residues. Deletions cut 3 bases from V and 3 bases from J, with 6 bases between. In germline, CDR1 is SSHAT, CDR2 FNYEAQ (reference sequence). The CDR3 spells CASSLFIYNEQFF. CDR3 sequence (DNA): TGTGCCAGCAGCTTGTTCATCTACAATGAGCAGTTCTTC.

CDR3: CASSQELVLHEQYF. As DNA, the CDR3 is TGTGCCAGCAGCCAAGAATTAGTTCTCCACGAGCAGTACTTC. This sequence joins TRBV3-1 and TRBJ2-7; unclear D gene. V lost 0 bases and J lost 5, with 11 bases in between. The CDR3 runs to 14 residues. CDR1 and CDR2 from the germline V gene are LGHDT and YNNKEL (reference sequence).

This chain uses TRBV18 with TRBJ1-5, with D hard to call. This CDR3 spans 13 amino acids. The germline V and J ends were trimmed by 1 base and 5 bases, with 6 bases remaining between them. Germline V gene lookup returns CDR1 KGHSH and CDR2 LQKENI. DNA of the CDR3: TGTGCCAGCTCACCACAGAGGTATCAGCCCCAGCATTTT. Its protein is CASSPQRYQPQHF.

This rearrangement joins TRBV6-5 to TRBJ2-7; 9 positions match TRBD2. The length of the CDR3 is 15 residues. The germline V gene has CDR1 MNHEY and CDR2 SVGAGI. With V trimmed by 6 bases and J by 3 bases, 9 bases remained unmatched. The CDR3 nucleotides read TGTGCCAGCAGCCAGAGACTAGCGGTTCTCTACGAGCAGTACTTC. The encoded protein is CASSQRLAVLYEQYF.

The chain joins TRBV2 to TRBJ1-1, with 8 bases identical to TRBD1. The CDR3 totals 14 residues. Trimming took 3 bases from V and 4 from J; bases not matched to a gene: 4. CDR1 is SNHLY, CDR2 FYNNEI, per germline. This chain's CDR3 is CASSDRDRSTEAFF. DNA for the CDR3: TGTGCCAGCAGTGATAGGGACAGGAGCACTGAAGCTTTCTTT.

The CDR3 sequence is CASSSGPYNEQFF. In nucleotides, the CDR3 is TGTGCCAGCAGTTCAGGGCCCTACAATGAGCAGTTCTTC. The chain has TRBV9 and TRBJ2-1, with a possible D match to TRBD1 (5 bases). The CDR3 totals 13 residues. CDR1 is SGDLS and CDR2 is YYNGEE in the germline V gene. V was shortened by 5 bases and J by 2 bases, with 8 bases between the two germline ends. Full variable domain (rest looked up from reference TRBV9 and TRBJ2-1): DSGVTQTPKHLITATGQRVTLRCSPRSGDLSVYWYQQSLDQGLQFLIQYYNGEERAKGNILERFSAQQFPDLHSELNLSSLELGDSALYFCASSSGPYNEQFFGPGTRLTVL.

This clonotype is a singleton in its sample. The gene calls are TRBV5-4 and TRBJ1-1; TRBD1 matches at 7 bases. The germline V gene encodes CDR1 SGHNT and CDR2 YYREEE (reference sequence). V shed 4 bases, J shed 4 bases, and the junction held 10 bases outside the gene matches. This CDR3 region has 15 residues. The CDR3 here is CASSPKQGWITEAFF. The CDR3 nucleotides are TGTGCCAGCAGCCCTAAACAGGGGTGGATCACTGAAGCTTTCTTT.

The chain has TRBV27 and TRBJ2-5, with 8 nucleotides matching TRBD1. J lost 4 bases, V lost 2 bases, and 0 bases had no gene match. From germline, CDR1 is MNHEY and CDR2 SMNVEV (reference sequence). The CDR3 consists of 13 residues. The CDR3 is CASSLDRGETQYF. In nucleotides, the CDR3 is TGTGCCAGCAGTTTAGACAGGGGAGAGACCCAGTACTTC.

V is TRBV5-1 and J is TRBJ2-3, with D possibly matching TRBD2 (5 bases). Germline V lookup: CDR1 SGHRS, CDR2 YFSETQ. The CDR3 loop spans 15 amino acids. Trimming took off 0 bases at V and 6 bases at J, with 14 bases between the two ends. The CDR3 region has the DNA TGCGCCAGCAGCTTGGAACCCTGCTGCGGGGATACGCAGTATTTT. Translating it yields CASSLEPCCGDTQYF.

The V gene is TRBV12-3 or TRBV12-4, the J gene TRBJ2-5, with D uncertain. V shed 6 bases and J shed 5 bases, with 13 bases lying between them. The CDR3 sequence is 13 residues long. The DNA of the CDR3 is TGTGCCAGCAGCCGAGGACCGCGGGAGACCCAGTACTTC. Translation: CASSRGPRETQYF.

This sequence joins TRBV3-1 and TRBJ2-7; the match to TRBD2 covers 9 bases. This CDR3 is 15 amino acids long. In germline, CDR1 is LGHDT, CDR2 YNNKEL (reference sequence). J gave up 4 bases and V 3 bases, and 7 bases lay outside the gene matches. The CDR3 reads CASSHTLAGMYEQYF. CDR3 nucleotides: TGTGCCAGCAGCCACACCCTAGCGGGAATGTACGAGCAGTACTTC.

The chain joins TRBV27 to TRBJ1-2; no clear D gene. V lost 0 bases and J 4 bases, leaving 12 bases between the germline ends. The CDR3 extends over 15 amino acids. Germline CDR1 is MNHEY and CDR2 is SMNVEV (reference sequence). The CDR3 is CASSLSEEMGYGYTF. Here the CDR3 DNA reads TGTGCCAGCAGTTTATCGGAGGAGATGGGCTATGGCTACACCTTC.

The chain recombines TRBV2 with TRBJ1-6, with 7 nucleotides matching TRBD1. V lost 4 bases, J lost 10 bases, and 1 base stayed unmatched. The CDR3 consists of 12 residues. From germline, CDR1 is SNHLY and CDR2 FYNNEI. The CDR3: CASSVTGSPLHF. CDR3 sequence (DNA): TGTGCCAGCAGTGTGACAGGGTCACCCCTCCACTTT.